Each of the 4 T cell receptor beta chains below was sequenced from the same sample in a study of blood T cell repertoires in COVID-19. Clones were read by immunoSEQ multiplex PCR, and TCRdb kept only the in-frame ones, dropping some. The data hold roughly 100,000 clones, with just under 95% observed a single time. The material sequenced was peripheral blood. Receptors originate from a woman aged 50 to 60 with COVID-19, enrolled during active disease.

The chain employs TRBV27 and TRBJ2-3; 8 bases are shared with TRBD2. Germline assignment: CDR1 MNHEY and CDR2 SMNVEV (reference sequence). V gave up 5 bases and J gave up 2 bases; unmatched junction bases: 21. The CDR3 runs to 20 residues. The CDR3 sequence is CASSGPGGATLSRPTDTQYF. The DNA for the CDR3 is TGTGCCAGCAGTGGGCCGGGGGGGGCCACACTAAGCCGCCCCACAGATACGCAGTATTTT.

The sample holds one count of this clone. This chain connects TRBV19 to TRBJ2-7; D is possibly TRBD1 (5 bases). Germline CDR1 is LNHDA and CDR2 is SQIVND (reference sequence). With 4 bases removed from V and 2 bases from J, the gap between germline ends came to 9 bases. There are 13 residues in the CDR3. DNA of the CDR3: TGTGCCAGTAGTAAGAGACAGACCTACGAGCAGTACTTC. Amino acid sequence: CASSKRQTYEQYF.

The rearrangement links TRBV28 to TRBJ2-3, with 8 bases aligning to TRBD2. Unmatched junction bases numbered 2, after V lost 6 bases and J lost 3 bases. This CDR3 has 13 residues. Germline V gene lookup returns CDR1 MDHEN and CDR2 SYDVKM. CDR3 region: CASSPSGTDTQYF. In DNA, the CDR3 is TGTGCCAGCAGCCCTAGCGGGACAGATACGCAGTATTTT. Variable domain in full (rest from reference TRBV28 and TRBJ2-3): DVKVTQSSRYLVKRTGEKVFLECVQDMDHENMFWYRQDPGLGLRLIYFSYDVKMKEKGDIPEGYSVSREKKERFSLILESASTNQTSMYLCASSPSGTDTQYFGPGTRLTVL.

V is TRBV28 and J is TRBJ1-3; D unclear. The ends were cut back, 7 bases at V and 0 bases at J, with 10 bases in the middle. This CDR3 has 14 amino acids. Germline values: CDR1 MDHEN, CDR2 SYDVKM. The CDR3 loop is CASNLGSSGNTIYF. CDR3 nucleotide sequence: TGTGCCAGCAACTTAGGGAGCTCTGGAAACACCATATATTTT.